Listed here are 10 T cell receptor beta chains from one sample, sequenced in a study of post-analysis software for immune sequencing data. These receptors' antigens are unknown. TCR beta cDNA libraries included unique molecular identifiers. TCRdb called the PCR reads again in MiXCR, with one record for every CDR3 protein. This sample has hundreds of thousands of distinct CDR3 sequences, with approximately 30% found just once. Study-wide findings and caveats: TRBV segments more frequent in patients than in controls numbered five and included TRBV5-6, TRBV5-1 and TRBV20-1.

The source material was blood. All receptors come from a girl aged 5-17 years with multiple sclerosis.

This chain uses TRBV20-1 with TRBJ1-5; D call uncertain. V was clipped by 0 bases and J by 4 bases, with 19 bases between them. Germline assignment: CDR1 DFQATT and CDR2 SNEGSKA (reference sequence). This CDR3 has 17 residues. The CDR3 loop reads CSARDLARGNWNQPQHF. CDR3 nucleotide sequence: TGCAGTGCTAGAGATCTGGCCCGGGGAAACTGGAATCAGCCCCAGCATTTT.

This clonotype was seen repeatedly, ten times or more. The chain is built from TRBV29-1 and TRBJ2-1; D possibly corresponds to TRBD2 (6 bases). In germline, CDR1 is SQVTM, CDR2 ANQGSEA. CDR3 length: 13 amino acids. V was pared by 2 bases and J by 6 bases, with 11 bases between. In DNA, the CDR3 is TGCAGCGTTGAACGGGGGAAGGGCAATGAGCAGTTCTTC. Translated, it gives CSVERGKGNEQFF.

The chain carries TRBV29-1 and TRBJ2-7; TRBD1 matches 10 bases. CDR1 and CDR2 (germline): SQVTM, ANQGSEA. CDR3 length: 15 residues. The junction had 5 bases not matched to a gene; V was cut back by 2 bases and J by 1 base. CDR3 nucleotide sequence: TGCAGCGTTGAAATGGGGACAGGGGCGTCCTACGAGCAGTACTTC. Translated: CSVEMGTGASYEQYF.

The CDR3 loop is CASRRQGGQYF. CDR3 bases: TGTGCCAGCAGGCGACAGGGAGGGCAGTACTTC. The rearrangement joins TRBV12-3 or TRBV12-4 to TRBJ2-5; D tentatively fits TRBD1 or TRBD2 (7 bases each). Trimming took off 6 bases at V and 11 bases at J, with 13 bases between the two ends. This CDR3 comprises 11 residues.

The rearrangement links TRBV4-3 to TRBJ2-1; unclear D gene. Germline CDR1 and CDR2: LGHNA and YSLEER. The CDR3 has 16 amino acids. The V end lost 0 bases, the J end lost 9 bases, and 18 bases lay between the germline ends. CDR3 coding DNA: TGCGCCAGCAGCCAAGAGGAAGGGCGTTTCAGCCTTGAGCAGTTCTTC. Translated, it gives CASSQEEGRFSLEQFF.

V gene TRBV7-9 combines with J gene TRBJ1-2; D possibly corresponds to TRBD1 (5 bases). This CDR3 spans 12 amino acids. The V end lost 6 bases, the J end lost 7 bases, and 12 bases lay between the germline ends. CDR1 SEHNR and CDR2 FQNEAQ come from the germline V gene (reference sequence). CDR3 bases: TGTGCCAGCAGTTCACTGGGGCTTGGCTACACCTTC. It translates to CASSSLGLGYTF.

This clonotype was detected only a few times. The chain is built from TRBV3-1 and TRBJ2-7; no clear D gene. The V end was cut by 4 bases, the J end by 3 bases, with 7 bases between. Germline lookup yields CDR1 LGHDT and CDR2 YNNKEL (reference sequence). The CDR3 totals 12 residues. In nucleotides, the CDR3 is TGTGCCAGCAGCCGATACAGCTACGAGCAGTACTTC. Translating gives CASSRYSYEQYF.

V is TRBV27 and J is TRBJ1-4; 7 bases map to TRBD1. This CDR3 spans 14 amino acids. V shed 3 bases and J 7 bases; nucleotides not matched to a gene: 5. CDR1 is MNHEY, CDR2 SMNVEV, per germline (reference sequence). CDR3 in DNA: TGTGCCAGCAGTTTCGGACAGGCAGGTGAAAAACTGTTTTTT. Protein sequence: CASSFGQAGEKLFF.

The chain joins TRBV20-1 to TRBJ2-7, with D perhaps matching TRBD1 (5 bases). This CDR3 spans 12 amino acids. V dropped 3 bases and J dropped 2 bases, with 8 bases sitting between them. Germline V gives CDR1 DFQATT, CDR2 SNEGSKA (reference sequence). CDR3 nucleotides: TGCAGTGCTAGCCCGACAGCCTACGAGCAGTACTTC. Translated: CSASPTAYEQYF.

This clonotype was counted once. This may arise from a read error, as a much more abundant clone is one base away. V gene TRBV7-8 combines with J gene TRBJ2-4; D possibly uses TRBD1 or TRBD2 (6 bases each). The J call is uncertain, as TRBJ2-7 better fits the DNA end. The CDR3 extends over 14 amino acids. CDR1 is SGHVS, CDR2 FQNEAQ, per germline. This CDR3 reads CACSFHRDFYEQYF. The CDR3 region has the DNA TGTGCCTGCAGCTTCCACAGGGACTTCTACGAGCAGTACTTC.